This T cell receptor (beta chain) was recorded in a study of blood T cell repertoires in COVID-19. This CDR3 comprises 18 residues. Germline loops: CDR1 SGHTA, CDR2 FQGNSA. V lost 1 base and J lost 0; bases outside the gene matches: 9. As originally analysed: Quantification of nucleated cells was approximated via reference gene primer amplification. Data came from immunoSEQ multiplex PCR; TCRdb stores just in-frame clones and leaves some out. The DNA was the basis for D and trimming; V, J and clone size are from that table. There are approximately 45,000 clones in the sample; about 88% occur only once, and roughly an eighth lies in the top ten.

The chain is built from TRBV7-2 and TRBJ1-3; TRBD1 matches at 7 bases. This TCR derives from a human donor in a cohort sampled during active COVID-19. Material for sequencing was peripheral blood. This CDR3 is CASSLGPQGGSSGNTIYF. CDR3 in DNA: TGTGCCAGCAGCTTAGGGCCCCAGGGGGGAAGCTCTGGAAACACCATATATTTT.